The rows below give T cell receptor beta chains drawn from one sample of a study of blood T cell repertoires in COVID-19. TCRdb keeps only in-frame clones here, not all; method: immunoSEQ multiplex PCR. The sample contains a few hundred thousand clones, approximately 85% of which appear only once. The sequencing input was peripheral blood. These receptors were obtained from a woman aged 70 to 79 with COVID-19, enrolled during active disease. Each CDR3 is given with its conserved first and last residue. A D gene is named only where the DNA matches it firmly.

cdr3_aa | d_call | v_call
CAISDGQGVYEQYF | TRBD1 | TRBV10-3
CASSLGQLATTDTQYF | NA | TRBV6-5
CASSGRGQNNSPLHF | TRBD1 | TRBV3-1/TRBV3-2
CASSLSSAAPTDTQYF | NA | TRBV7-3
CASSLGLAGVETQYF | TRBD2 | TRBV5-6
CASSQDRSREGRVEQFF | TRBD2 | TRBV3-1/TRBV3-2
CASPRSSGGAVTGELFF | TRBD2 | TRBV7-2
CASSALAGANTGELFF | TRBD2 | TRBV6-4
CSPWDRGILGTEAFF | TRBD1 | TRBV29-1
CASSLGRTGEAFF | TRBD1 | TRBV11-3
CASSLAVTGNEQFF | NA | TRBV7-6
CASSLSTGGSYEQFF | TRBD1 | TRBV5-1
CASGPSGGSTDTQYF | TRBD2 | TRBV12-5
CASTEQGQTEAFF | NA | TRBV6-5
CASSEWQTDYGYTF | NA | TRBV2
CATSFRDTDTEAFF | NA | TRBV24-1
CASSVGDSNTGELFF | TRBD1 | TRBV9
CAISESRGPIQETQYF | NA | TRBV10-3
CASSLGRGFEAFF | NA | TRBV5-8
CSAFVEQYF | NA | TRBV20-1
CATSRDLGTGGLYQETQYF | TRBD1 | TRBV15
CASSVERQDYGYTF | NA | TRBV18
CASSKVVRASGTTGEQYF | TRBD2 | TRBV19
CASSIEAGTYEQYF | TRBD2 | TRBV19
CASSPGTGGWEQYF | TRBD1 | TRBV9
CAWSYGGVGYGYTF | NA | TRBV30
CASSQEGGPTFEKLFF | NA | TRBV3-1/TRBV3-2
CASSERDRGQGEAFF | TRBD1 | TRBV6-1
CASSTREERSGELFF | NA | TRBV18
CASSVLGRGGTEAFF | NA | TRBV9
CASKAGRTSPNYGYTF | NA | TRBV19
CASSAGIYTGELFF | NA | TRBV6-5
CASSPTGGTGEKLFF | TRBD1 | TRBV19
CASSLAGGSKGYEQYF | TRBD2 | TRBV7-2
CASSLDPGSREQFF | NA | TRBV11-3
CASRPGTGMNTEAFF | TRBD1 | TRBV6-5
CASSPHPPSLAGVKNEQFF | TRBD2 | TRBV7-3
CASSLFRLGRGYNSPLHF | NA | TRBV7-8
CASSYGVRHLTDTQYF | NA | TRBV6-6
CASSFGFEAFF | NA | TRBV6-2/TRBV6-3
CASSIKRYGYTF | NA | TRBV21-1
CASSDGGRDRGRNQPQHF | NA | TRBV21-1
CASSFRGSAYYGYTF | NA | TRBV5-5
CASSPQIGLNTEAFF | NA | TRBV7-3
CASSQDSATGASSYEQYF | TRBD1 | TRBV3-1/TRBV3-2
CASSFGINGNSPLHF | NA | TRBV7-2
CAWSDPKTGLADNTDTQYF | TRBD2 | TRBV30
CSAIGNYGYTF | NA | TRBV20-1
CASSQETGTGYGYTF | TRBD1 | TRBV4-1
CASGKATWTSGRSAGYEQYF | TRBD2 | TRBV12-5
CASSQGGLADYEQYF | TRBD2 | TRBV7-2
CATSRDLIGPQYNEQFF | NA | TRBV15
CASSILGGGYNEQFF | TRBD2 | TRBV19
CASSYSAGGIYGYTF | TRBD1 | TRBV6-2/TRBV6-3